Following are 9 T cell receptor beta chains from one sample sequenced in a study of blood T cell repertoires in COVID-19. This table comes from immunoSEQ multiplex PCR, and its TCRdb copy is limited to in-frame clones, with some not included. Altogether around 140,000 clones are present, about 88% being singletons, with the ten largest covering about a sixth. Specimen: peripheral blood. The source is a woman of 80 years or more with acute or convalescent COVID-19.

V usage is TRBV10-2 and J usage is TRBJ1-1, with no clear D. The germline CDR1 and CDR2 sequences are WSHSY and SAAADI. Trimming removed 6 bases from V and 1 base from J, with 9 bases in between. The length of the CDR3 is 13 residues. The CDR3 nucleotides read TGCGCCAGCAGGCGTCCAGGGAACACTGAAGCTTTCTTT. Its translation: CASRRPGNTEAFF.

The gene calls are TRBV10-3 and TRBJ1-6; possible D gene TRBD1, 5 bases. Germline V gene data show CDR1 as ENHRY and CDR2 as SYGVKD. The CDR3 length is 17 residues. Trimming took 0 bases from V and 7 from J, leaving 16 bases between them. This chain's CDR3 is CAISESGRRVVNSPLHF. In DNA, the CDR3 is TGTGCCATCAGTGAGTCGGGTCGCAGGGTGGTAAATTCACCCCTCCACTTT.

The J gene is TRBJ2-7, the V gene TRBV7-2; D is uncertain. Germline CDR1 is SGHTA and CDR2 is FQGNSA. This CDR3 comprises 14 residues. With 5 bases removed from V and 0 bases from J, the gap between germline ends came to 11 bases. The CDR3 reads CASSPGASSYEQYF. The CDR3 region has the DNA TGTGCCAGCAGCCCCGGAGCGAGCTCCTACGAGCAGTACTTC.

The chain recombines TRBV2 with TRBJ2-1; D gene unclear. The CDR3 has 15 amino acids. V dropped 7 bases and J dropped 0 bases, with 13 bases sitting between them. Germline lookup yields CDR1 SNHLY and CDR2 FYNNEI. The CDR3 sequence: CASIHKRSSYNEQFF. The CDR3 DNA is TGTGCCAGCATTCATAAAAGGAGCTCCTACAATGAGCAGTTCTTC.

The genes are TRBV27 and TRBJ1-3; 8 bases agree with TRBD1. The CDR3 length is 15 residues. V trimming: 5 bases; J trimming: 0 bases; junction bases outside the gene matches: 3. Germline CDR1 is MNHEY and CDR2 is SMNVEV (reference sequence). CDR3 loop: CASSGDRTSGNTIYF. The CDR3, as DNA: TGTGCCAGCAGTGGGGACAGGACCTCTGGAAACACCATATATTTT.

The gene calls are TRBV19 and TRBJ1-5; D might be TRBD1 (6 bases). The CDR3 runs to 14 residues. The ends were cut back, 6 bases at V and 4 bases at J, with 13 bases in the middle. The germline CDR1 and CDR2 sequences are LNHDA and SQIVND (reference sequence). CDR3 amino acids: CASSLRQENQPQHF. DNA for the CDR3: TGTGCCAGTAGCCTCCGACAGGAAAATCAGCCCCAGCATTTT.

V gene TRBV7-2 combines with J gene TRBJ2-1, with a weak D call TRBD1 (6 bases). The ends were cut back, 0 bases at V and 4 bases at J, with 10 bases in the middle. Germline CDR1 SGHTA, CDR2 FQGNSA. This CDR3 spans 15 amino acids. CDR3 loop: CASSLASQGYNEQFF. The CDR3, as DNA: TGTGCCAGCAGCTTAGCATCACAGGGTTACAATGAGCAGTTCTTC. The variable domain in full, with the rest retrieved from reference TRBV7-2 and TRBJ2-1, is GAGVSQSPSNKVTEKGKDVELRCDPISGHTALYWYRQSLGQGLEFLIYFQGNSAPDKSGLPSDRFSAERTGGSVSTLTIQRTQQEDSAVYLCASSLASQGYNEQFFGPGTRLTVL.

The chain has TRBV29-1 and TRBJ1-1; D unclear. CDR3 size: 13 residues. Looked up from germline, CDR1 is SQVTM and CDR2 is ANQGSEA. V was shortened by 3 bases and J by 0 bases, with 8 bases between the two germline ends. The CDR3 spells CSVERQMNTEAFF. In DNA, the CDR3 is TGCAGCGTTGAGCGGCAGATGAACACTGAAGCTTTCTTT. Complete variable domain (other parts from reference TRBV29-1 and TRBJ1-1): SAVISQKPSRDICQRGTSLTIQCQVDSQVTMMFWYRQQPGQSLTLIATANQGSEATYESGFVIDKFPISRPNLTFSTLTVSNMSPEDSSIYLCSVERQMNTEAFFGQGTRLTVV.

This chain joins TRBV7-2 and TRBJ2-3; 10 positions agree with TRBD2. V was pared by 2 bases and J by 2 bases, with 4 bases of the junction left unmatched. There are 16 residues in the CDR3. Per germline, CDR1 SGHTA and CDR2 FQGNSA. The DNA for the CDR3 is TGTGCCAGCAGCTTAAGGCTAGCGGGGGTCACAGATACGCAGTATTTT. It is translated as CASSLRLAGVTDTQYF.